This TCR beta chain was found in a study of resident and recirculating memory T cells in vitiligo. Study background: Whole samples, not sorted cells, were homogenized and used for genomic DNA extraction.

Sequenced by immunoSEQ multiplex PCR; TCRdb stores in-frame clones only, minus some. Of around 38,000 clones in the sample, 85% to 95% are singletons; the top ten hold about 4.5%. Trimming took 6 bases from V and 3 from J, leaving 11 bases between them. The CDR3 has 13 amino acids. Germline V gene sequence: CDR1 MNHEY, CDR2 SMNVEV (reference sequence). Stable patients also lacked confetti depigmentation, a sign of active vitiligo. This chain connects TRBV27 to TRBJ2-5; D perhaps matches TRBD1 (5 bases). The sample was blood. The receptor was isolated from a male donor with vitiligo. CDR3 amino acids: CASRRQIEETQYF. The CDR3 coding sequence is TGTGCCAGCAGACGACAGATAGAAGAGACCCAGTACTTC.